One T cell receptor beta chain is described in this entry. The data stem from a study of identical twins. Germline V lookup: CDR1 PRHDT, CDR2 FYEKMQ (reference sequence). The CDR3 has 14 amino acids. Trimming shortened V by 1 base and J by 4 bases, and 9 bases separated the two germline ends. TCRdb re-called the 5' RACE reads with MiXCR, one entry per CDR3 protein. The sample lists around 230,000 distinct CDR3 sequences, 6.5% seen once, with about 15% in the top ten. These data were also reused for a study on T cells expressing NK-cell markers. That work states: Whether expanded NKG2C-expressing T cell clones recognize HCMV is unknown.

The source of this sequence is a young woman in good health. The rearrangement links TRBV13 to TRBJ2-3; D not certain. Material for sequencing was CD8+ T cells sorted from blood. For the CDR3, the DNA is TGTGCCAGCAGCTTAGTGGGGTCATCAGATACGCAGTATTTT. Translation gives CASSLVGSSDTQYF.